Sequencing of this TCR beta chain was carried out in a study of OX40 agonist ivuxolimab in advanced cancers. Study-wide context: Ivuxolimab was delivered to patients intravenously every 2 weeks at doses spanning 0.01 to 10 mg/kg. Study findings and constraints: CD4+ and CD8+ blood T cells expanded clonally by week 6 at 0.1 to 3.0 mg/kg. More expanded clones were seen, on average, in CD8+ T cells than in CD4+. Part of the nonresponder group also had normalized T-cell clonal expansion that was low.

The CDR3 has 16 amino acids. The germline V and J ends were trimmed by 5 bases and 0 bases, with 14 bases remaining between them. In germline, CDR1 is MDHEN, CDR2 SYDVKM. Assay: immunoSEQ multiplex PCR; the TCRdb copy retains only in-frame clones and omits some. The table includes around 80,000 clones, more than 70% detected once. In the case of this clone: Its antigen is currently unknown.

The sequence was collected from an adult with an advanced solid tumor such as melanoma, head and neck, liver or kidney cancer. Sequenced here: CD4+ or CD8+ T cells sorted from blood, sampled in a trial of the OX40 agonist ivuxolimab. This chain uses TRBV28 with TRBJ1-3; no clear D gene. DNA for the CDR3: TGTGCCAGCAGTGGTGTTATCCGGGCCTCTGGAAACACCATATATTTT. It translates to CASSGVIRASGNTIYF.